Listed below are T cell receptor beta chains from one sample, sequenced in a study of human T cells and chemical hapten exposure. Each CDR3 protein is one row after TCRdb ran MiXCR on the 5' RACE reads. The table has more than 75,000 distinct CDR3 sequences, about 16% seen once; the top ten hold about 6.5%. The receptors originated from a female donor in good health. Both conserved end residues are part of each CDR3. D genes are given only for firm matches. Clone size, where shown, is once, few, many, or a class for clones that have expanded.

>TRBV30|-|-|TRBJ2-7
CAWTIGLSYEQYF
TGTGCCTGGACGATAGGCCTCTCCTACGAGCAGTACTTC
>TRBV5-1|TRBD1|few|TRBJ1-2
CASSLLGQGTNYGYTF
TGCGCCAGCAGCTTGTTGGGACAGGGAACTAACTATGGCTACACCTTC
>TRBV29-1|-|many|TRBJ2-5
CSVPGRAGETQYF
TGCAGCGTTCCCGGACGGGCTGGAGAGACCCAGTACTTC
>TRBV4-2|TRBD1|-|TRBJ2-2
CASSQGTGTGELFF
TGTGCCAGCAGCCAAGGGACAGGTACCGGGGAGCTGTTTTTT
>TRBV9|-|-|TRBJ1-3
CASSVDGRPGNTIYF
TGTGCCAGCAGCGTAGATGGGAGGCCTGGAAACACCATATATTTT
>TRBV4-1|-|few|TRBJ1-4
CASSRPDRNEKLFF
TGCGCCAGCAGCCGGCCGGACAGAAATGAAAAACTGTTTTTT
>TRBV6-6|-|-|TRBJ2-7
CASSYSFLYEQYF
TGTGCCAGCAGTTACTCATTCTTATACGAGCAGTACTTC
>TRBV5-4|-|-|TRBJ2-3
CASREAAAGSDTQYF
TGTGCCAGCAGGGAGGCAGCGGCGGGGTCAGATACGCAGTATTTT
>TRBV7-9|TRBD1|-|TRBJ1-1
CASSQDRGEAFF
TGTGCCAGCAGCCAAGACAGGGGAGAAGCTTTCTTT
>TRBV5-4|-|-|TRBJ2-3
CASSLASTSTDTQYF
TGTGCCAGCAGCTTGGCTAGCACTAGCACAGATACGCAGTATTTT
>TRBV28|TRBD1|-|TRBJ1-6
CASSSQGQGGNSPLHF
TGTGCCAGCAGTTCCCAGGGACAGGGGGGTAATTCACCCCTCCACTTT
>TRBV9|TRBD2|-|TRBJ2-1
CASSGSPGLAGNEQFF
TGTGCCAGCAGCGGTAGCCCGGGACTAGCGGGCAATGAGCAGTTCTTC
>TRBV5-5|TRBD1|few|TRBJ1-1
CASSWGQSKNTEAFF
TGTGCCAGCAGCTGGGGACAGTCAAAGAACACTGAAGCTTTCTTT
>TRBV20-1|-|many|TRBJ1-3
CSASTQTLSGNTIYF
TGCAGTGCTAGTACCCAGACACTCTCTGGAAACACCATATATTTT
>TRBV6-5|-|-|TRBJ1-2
CASRRDRRSDGYTF
TGTGCCAGCAGACGGGACCGGAGATCGGATGGCTACACCTTC
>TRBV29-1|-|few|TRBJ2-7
CSVADSGDNEQYF
TGCAGCGTCGCGGACAGCGGGGATAACGAGCAGTACTTC
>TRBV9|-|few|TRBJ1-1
CASSVQAYNTEAFF
TGTGCCAGCAGCGTACAGGCATATAACACTGAAGCTTTCTTT
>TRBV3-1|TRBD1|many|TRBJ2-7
CASSQGTGGYYEQYF
TGTGCCAGCAGCCAGGGGACAGGGGGCTACTACGAGCAGTACTTC
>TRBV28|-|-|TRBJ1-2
CASSLQLSYGYTF
TGTGCCAGCAGTTTACAACTCTCCTATGGCTACACCTTC
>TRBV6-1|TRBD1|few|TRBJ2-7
CASSVTTGVGYEQYF
TGTGCCAGCAGTGTTACGACAGGGGTCGGCTACGAGCAGTACTTC
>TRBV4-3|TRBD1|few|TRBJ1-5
CASSQDGTGASQPQHF
TGCGCCAGCAGCCAAGATGGAACAGGGGCTAGTCAGCCCCAGCATTTT
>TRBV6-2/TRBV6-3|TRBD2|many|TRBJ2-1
CASSYGGDEQFF
TGTGCCAGCAGTTACGGGGGGGATGAGCAGTTCTTC
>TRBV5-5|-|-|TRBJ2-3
CASSLVARTDTQYF
TGTGCCAGCAGCTTGGTAGCGAGAACAGATACGCAGTATTTT
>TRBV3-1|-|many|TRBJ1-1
CASSPGQRRNTEAFF
TGTGCCAGCAGCCCCGGACAGCGTAGGAACACTGAAGCTTTCTTT
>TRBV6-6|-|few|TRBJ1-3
CASKAGEGNTIYF
TGTGCCAGCAAAGCAGGGGAGGGAAACACCATATATTTT
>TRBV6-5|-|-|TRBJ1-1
CASSYSTRVRTEAFF
TGTGCCAGCAGTTACTCGACGAGGGTGAGGACTGAAGCTTTCTTT
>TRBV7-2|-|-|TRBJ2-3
CASSVDTRADTQYF
TGTGCCAGCAGCGTCGACACCCGGGCAGATACGCAGTATTTT
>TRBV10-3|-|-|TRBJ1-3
CAISESGPIYF
TGTGCCATCAGTGAGTCCGGCCCCATATATTTT
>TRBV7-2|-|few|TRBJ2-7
CASSSPGGGGSYEQYF
TGTGCCAGCAGCTCCCCAGGGGGCGGGGGGTCCTACGAGCAGTACTTC
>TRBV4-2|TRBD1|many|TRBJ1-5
CASSQGQGRADQPQHF
TGTGCCAGCAGCCAAGGACAGGGGAGAGCGGATCAGCCCCAGCATTTT
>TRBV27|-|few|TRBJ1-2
CASSFGFNYGYTF
TGTGCCAGCAGTTTCGGATTTAACTATGGCTACACCTTC
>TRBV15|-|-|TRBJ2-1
CATSVGASAGEQFF
TGTGCCACCAGCGTGGGGGCGTCAGCGGGGGAGCAGTTCTTC
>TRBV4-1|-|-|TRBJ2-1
CASSQDTNHYNEQFF
TGCGCCAGCAGCCAAGACACTAACCACTACAATGAGCAGTTCTTC
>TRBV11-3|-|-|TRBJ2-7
CASSLGDIEQYF
TGTGCCAGCAGCTTAGGGGACATCGAGCAGTACTTC
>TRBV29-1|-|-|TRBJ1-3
CSVEDGLGGNTIYF
TGCAGCGTTGAAGATGGCCTGGGCGGAAACACCATATATTTT
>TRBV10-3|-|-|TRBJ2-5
CATRGEETQYF
TGTGCCACAAGGGGGGAAGAGACCCAGTACTTC
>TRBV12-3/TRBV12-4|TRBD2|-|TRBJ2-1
CASSHPSTSGAWGSYNEQFF
TGTGCCAGCAGCCACCCTTCTACTAGCGGTGCTTGGGGCTCCTACAATGAGCAGTTCTTC
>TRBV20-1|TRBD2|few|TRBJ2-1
CSARGEKRGSYNEQFF
TGCAGTGCTAGAGGCGAAAAGCGGGGGTCCTACAATGAGCAGTTCTTC
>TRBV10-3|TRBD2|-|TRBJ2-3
CAISPGTSGPYSSTDTQYF
TGTGCCATCAGCCCCGGGACTAGCGGTCCTTATTCTAGCACAGATACGCAGTATTTT
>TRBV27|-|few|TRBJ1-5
CASSPFPYQPQHF
TGTGCCAGCAGTCCCTTCCCCTATCAGCCCCAGCATTTT
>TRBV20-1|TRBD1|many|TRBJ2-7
CSGSSGTGTKSYF
TGCAGTGGTAGCTCCGGGACAGGGACAAAATCGTACTTC
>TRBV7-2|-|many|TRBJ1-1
CASSLGAGPLNTEAFF
TGTGCCAGCAGCTTAGGAGCTGGACCGCTGAACACTGAAGCTTTCTTT
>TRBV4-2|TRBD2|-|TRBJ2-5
CASSPLTRREETQYF
TGTGCCAGCAGCCCACTGACTAGGCGGGAGGAGACCCAGTACTTC
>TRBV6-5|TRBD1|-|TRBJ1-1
CASSPGQGFTEAFF
TGTGCCAGCAGCCCGGGACAGGGATTCACTGAAGCTTTCTTT
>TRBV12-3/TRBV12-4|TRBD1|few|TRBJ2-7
CASGTAYEQYF
TGTGCCAGTGGGACAGCCTACGAGCAGTACTTC
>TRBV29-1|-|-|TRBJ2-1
CSVEGQASLNEQFF
TGCAGCGTTGAAGGTCAAGCTAGCCTCAATGAGCAGTTCTTC
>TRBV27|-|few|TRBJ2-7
CASSLRDLTYEQYF
TGTGCCAGCAGCCTCCGGGACCTAACCTACGAGCAGTACTTC
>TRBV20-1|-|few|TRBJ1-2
CSASFNGYTF
TGCAGTGCTAGTTTTAATGGCTACACCTTC
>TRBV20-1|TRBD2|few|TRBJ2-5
CSALPGGETQYF
TGCAGTGCCTTACCGGGGGGGGAGACCCAGTACTTC
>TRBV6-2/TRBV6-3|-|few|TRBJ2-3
CASSYSMDTQYF
TGTGCCAGCAGTTACTCGATGGATACGCAGTATTTT